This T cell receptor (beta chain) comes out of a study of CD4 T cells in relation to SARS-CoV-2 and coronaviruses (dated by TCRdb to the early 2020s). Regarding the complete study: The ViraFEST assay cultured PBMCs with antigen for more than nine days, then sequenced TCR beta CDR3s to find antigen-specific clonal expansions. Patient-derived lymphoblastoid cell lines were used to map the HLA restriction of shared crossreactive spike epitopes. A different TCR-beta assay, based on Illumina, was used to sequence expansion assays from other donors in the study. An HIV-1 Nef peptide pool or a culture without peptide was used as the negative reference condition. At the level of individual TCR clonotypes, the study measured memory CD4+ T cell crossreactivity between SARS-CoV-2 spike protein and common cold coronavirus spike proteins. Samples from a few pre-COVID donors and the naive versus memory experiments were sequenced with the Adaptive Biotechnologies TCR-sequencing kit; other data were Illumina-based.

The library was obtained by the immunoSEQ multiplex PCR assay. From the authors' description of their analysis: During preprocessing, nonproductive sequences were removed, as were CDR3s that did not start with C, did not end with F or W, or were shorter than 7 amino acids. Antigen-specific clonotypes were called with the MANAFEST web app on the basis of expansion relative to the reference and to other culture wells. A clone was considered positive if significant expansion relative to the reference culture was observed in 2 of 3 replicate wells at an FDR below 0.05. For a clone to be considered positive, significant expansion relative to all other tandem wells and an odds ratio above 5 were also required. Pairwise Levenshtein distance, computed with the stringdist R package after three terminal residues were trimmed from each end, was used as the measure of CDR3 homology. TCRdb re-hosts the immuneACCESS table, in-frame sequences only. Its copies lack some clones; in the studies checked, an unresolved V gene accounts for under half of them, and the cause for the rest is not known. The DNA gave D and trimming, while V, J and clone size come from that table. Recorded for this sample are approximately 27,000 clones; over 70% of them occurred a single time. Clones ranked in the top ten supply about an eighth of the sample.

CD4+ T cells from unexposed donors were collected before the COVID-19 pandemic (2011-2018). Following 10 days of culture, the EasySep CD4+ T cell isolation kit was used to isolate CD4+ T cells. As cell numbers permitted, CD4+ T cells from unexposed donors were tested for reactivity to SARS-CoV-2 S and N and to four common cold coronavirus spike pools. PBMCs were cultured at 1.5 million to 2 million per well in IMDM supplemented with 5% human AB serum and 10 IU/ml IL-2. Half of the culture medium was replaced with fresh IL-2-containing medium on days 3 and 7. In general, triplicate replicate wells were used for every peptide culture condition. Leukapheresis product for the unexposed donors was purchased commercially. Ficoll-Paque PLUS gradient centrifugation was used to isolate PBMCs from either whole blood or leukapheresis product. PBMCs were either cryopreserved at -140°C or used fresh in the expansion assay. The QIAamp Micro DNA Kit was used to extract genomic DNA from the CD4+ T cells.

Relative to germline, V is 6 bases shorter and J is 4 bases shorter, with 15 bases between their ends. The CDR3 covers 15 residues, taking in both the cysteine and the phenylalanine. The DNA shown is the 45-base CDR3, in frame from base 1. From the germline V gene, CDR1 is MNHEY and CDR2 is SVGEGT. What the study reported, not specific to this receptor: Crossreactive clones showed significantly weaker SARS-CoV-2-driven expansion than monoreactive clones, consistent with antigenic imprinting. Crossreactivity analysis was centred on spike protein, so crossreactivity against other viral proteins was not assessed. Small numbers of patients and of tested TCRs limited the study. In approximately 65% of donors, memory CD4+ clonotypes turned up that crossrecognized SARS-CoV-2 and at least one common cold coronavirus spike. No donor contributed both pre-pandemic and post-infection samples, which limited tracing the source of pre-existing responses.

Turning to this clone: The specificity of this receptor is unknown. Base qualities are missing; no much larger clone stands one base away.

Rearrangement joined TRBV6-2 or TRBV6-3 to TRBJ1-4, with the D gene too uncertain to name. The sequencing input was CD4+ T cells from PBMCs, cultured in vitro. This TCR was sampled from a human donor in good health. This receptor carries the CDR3 CASSPLGQLNEKLFF. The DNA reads TGTGCCAGCAGCCCACTAGGGCAGCTTAATGAAAAACTGTTTTTT.